The rows below give T cell receptor beta chains drawn from one sample of a study of blood T cell repertoires in COVID-19. The repertoire was sequenced with immunoSEQ multiplex PCR; TCRdb's copy has only in-frame clones and lacks some. The data hold about 91,000 clones, with around four fifths observed a single time. Sequencing input: peripheral blood. All receptors come from an elderly woman with acute or convalescent COVID-19. The CDR3 runs from the conserved cysteine through the conserved F or W. A D gene is named only where the DNA matches it firmly.

cdr3_length	v_call	j_call	d_call	cdr3_aa
17	TRBV5-4	TRBJ2-2	TRBD2	CASSSGTSGLNTGELFF
14	TRBV7-2	TRBJ2-1	.	CASSPDSRLVEQFF
12	TRBV12-3/TRBV12-4	TRBJ1-5	.	CASNQGNQPQHF
13	TRBV19	TRBJ1-2	.	CATGGFSDYGYTF
13	TRBV28	TRBJ1-2	TRBD1	CASSSGQGYGYTF
14	TRBV11-2	TRBJ1-6	.	CASSRGQINSPLHF
17	TRBV29-1	TRBJ2-2	TRBD2	CSVERGPSGQNTGELFF
15	TRBV18	TRBJ2-3	.	CASSPRYQGSDTQYF
16	TRBV29-1	TRBJ1-2	.	CSVEGGTPRSNYGYTF
15	TRBV4-1	TRBJ2-7	TRBD2	CASSQFGLAVYEQYF
17	TRBV6-6	TRBJ1-4	TRBD1	CASSLRQGAKPNEKLFF
15	TRBV6-6	TRBJ1-2	.	CASSFIDPTTYGYTF
14	TRBV4-3	TRBJ1-2	.	CASSQDLEAYGYTF
13	TRBV12-3/TRBV12-4	TRBJ1-2	TRBD1	CASSPGQGYGYTF
13	TRBV27	TRBJ1-4	.	CASKQRANEKLFF
17	TRBV28	TRBJ1-3	.	CASSSPGAAARGNTIYF
13	TRBV6-1	TRBJ2-5	TRBD1	CASSERDRETQYF
13	TRBV19	TRBJ2-7	.	CASSMDSSYEQYF
16	TRBV18	TRBJ1-1	TRBD1	CASSPITGEMNTEAFF
13	TRBV4-2	TRBJ2-5	.	CASSQDWRETQYF
15	TRBV18	TRBJ2-7	TRBD2	CAGSSGLQSSYEQYF
13	TRBV25-1	TRBJ1-2	.	CASSRQGIYGYTF
15	TRBV30	TRBJ2-7	TRBD2	CAWSVPRRGTWEQYF
14	TRBV9	TRBJ1-6	TRBD1	CASSDGQGHSPLHF
12	TRBV28	TRBJ1-2	.	CASRTTTGGYTF
14	TRBV28	TRBJ2-3	.	CASSFQVSYDTQYF
13	TRBV6-5	TRBJ1-5	TRBD1	CASRQGAHQPQHF
12	TRBV28	TRBJ1-2	.	CASSFLRYGYTF
13	TRBV11-2	TRBJ1-2	.	CASSFSGGDGYTF
13	TRBV28	TRBJ2-7	TRBD2	CASSPYTSGGLYF
19	TRBV5-1	TRBJ2-7	.	CASNKSQSRKLAYSYEQYF
16	TRBV11-2	TRBJ1-1	.	CASSLRGGAQYTEAFF
13	TRBV28	TRBJ1-4	TRBD1	CATDRGANEKLFF
12	TRBV7-2	TRBJ2-5	.	CASSFGRETQYF
13	TRBV6-6	TRBJ1-5	.	CASSRQDNQPQHF
13	TRBV18	TRBJ2-2	.	CASSRQDSGELFF
13	TRBV5-6	TRBJ1-2	.	CASSFNSAGGYTF
16	TRBV6-6	TRBJ1-6	TRBD1	CASSRLYRGPNSPLHF
15	TRBV18	TRBJ2-1	TRBD2	CASSSTSGRGNEQFF
13	TRBV5-4	TRBJ2-5	TRBD2	CASSLRGGETQYF
15	TRBV6-5	TRBJ2-7	.	CASRRGLPFSYEQYF